This T cell receptor beta chain stems from a study of blood T cell repertoires in COVID-19. Background on the study: Samples of COVID-19 (acute and convalescent) were obtained from the United States, Italy and Spain. In each case, the material was cDNA or gDNA derived from T cells, B-cell-depleted T cells, or PBMCs.

Authors' processing steps: Amplified reference gene primers provided the basis for estimating nucleated cell counts. TCRdb keeps only in-frame clones here, not all; method: immunoSEQ multiplex PCR. V and J calls and clone size are as listed in that table; D and trimming were resolved from the DNA. Of some 100,000 clones in the sample, almost 85% were seen once. J gave up 7 bases and V 2 bases, and 8 bases lay outside the gene matches. CDR3 size: 17 residues. Germline V lookup: CDR1 SNHLY, CDR2 FYNNEI. The receptor's source is a man in his fifties or sixties with active or convalescent COVID-19. The rearrangement links TRBV2 to TRBJ2-2; TRBD2 aligns across 12 bases. Sample: peripheral blood. The chain's CDR3 is CASSELRTSGAIGELFF. The CDR3, as DNA: TGTGCCAGCAGTGAATTGAGGACTAGCGGGGCAATCGGGGAGCTGTTTTTT. Using reference TRBV2 and TRBJ2-2 for the parts outside the CDR3, the full variable domain is EPEVTQTPSHQVTQMGQEVILRCVPISNHLYFYWYRQILGQKVEFLVSFYNNEISEKSEIFDDQFSVERPDGSNFTLKIRSTKLEDSAMYFCASSELRTSGAIGELFFGEGSRLTVL.